The 18 T cell receptor beta chains given below trace back to one sample, sequenced in a study of T cell repertoires in cytomegalovirus infection. TCRdb processed the reads anew with MiXCR; each CDR3 protein has one entry. Among about 310,000 distinct CDR3 sequences, roughly 16% were seen once, and the ten largest hold around 12%. The sample consisted of PBMCs. These receptors were collected from a human donor in good health (CMV status not recorded). Some clones in this sample may be carry-over from other donors' samples.

This clonotype was recorded at least ten times. The CDR3 spells CASSLIPGQGGGTDTQYF. CDR3 sequence (DNA): TGTGCCAGCAGCTTAATTCCCGGACAGGGAGGAGGGACAGATACGCAGTATTTT. The chain uses TRBV7-9 and TRBJ2-3, with 8 bases aligning to TRBD1. The CDR3 has 18 amino acids. The germline gives CDR1 SEHNR, CDR2 FQNEAQ (reference sequence). The junction had 13 bases not matched to a gene; V was cut back by 2 bases and J by 3 bases.

The chain joins TRBV7-9 to TRBJ2-7, with 9 bases matching TRBD2. V was pared by 4 bases and J by 3 bases, with 10 bases of the junction left unmatched. The germline V gene has CDR1 SEHNR and CDR2 FQNEAQ (reference sequence). There are 16 residues in the CDR3. Written as DNA, the CDR3 is TGTGCCAGCAGCTCCACTTGGCGGGGGGGGGGCTACGAGCAGTACTTC. Its translation is CASSSTWRGGGYEQYF.

This clonotype was observed a handful of times. V is TRBV12-3 or TRBV12-4 and J is TRBJ2-7; 8 nucleotides match TRBD1. This CDR3 has 15 amino acids. V was pared by 5 bases and J by 0 bases, with 6 bases of the junction left unmatched. The CDR3 is CASSQGAVSSYEQYF. The DNA of the CDR3 is TGTGCCAGCAGTCAGGGGGCCGTAAGCTCCTACGAGCAGTACTTC.

The V call is TRBV3-1, the J call TRBJ2-7, with D possibly TRBD2 on 6 matching bases. V dropped 5 bases and J dropped 4 bases, with 15 bases sitting between them. The CDR3 consists of 14 residues. The germline V gene encodes CDR1 LGHDT and CDR2 YNNKEL (reference sequence). The CDR3 loop is CASSAIPEGYEQYF. CDR3 DNA: TGTGCCAGCAGCGCGATCCCGGAGGGATACGAGCAGTACTTC.

This clonotype was found many times. This sequence joins TRBV7-2 and TRBJ2-7; possible D gene TRBD1, 6 bases. The germline V gene has CDR1 SGHTA and CDR2 FQGNSA. Trimming took off 5 bases at V and 3 bases at J, with 14 bases between the two ends. This CDR3 spans 14 amino acids. CDR3 in amino acids: CASSQVGAIYEQYF. DNA of the CDR3: TGTGCCAGCAGCCAAGTGGGGGCGATCTACGAGCAGTACTTC.

This clonotype was recorded at least ten times. The chain combines TRBV12-3 or TRBV12-4 with TRBJ2-5, with 8 bases that match TRBD2. V was pared by 6 bases and J by 5 bases, with 11 bases of the junction left unmatched. This CDR3 spans 15 amino acids. The CDR3 DNA reads as TGTGCCAGCAGCCCCGGGACTAGTATTTCGGAGACCCAGTACTTC. It codes for CASSPGTSISETQYF.

This clonotype was detected ten times or more. V gene TRBV7-2 combines with J gene TRBJ1-5; 8 bases line up with TRBD1. CDR3 length equals 17 residues. Per germline, CDR1 SGHTA and CDR2 FQGNSA. V shed 3 bases, J shed 4 bases, and the junction held 11 bases outside the gene matches. The CDR3 region is CASSFRGPTGGNQPQHF. For the CDR3, the DNA is TGTGCCAGCAGCTTTCGGGGGCCCACAGGGGGGAATCAGCCCCAGCATTTT.

Many counts were recorded for this clonotype. The chain combines TRBV7-2 with TRBJ2-2, with TRBD1 matching 9 bases. V shed 0 bases, J shed 4 bases, and the junction held 6 bases outside the gene matches. This CDR3 is built from 17 residues. Germline CDR1 is SGHTA and CDR2 is FQGNSA. The CDR3 reads CASSLARDRASTGELFF. In nucleotides, the CDR3 is TGTGCCAGCAGCTTAGCGAGGGACAGGGCGAGCACCGGGGAGCTGTTTTTT. The entire variable domain, with the rest obtained from reference TRBV7-2 and TRBJ2-2, is as follows: GAGVSQSPSNKVTEKGKDVELRCDPISGHTALYWYRQSLGQGLEFLIYFQGNSAPDKSGLPSDRFSAERTGGSVSTLTIQRTQQEDSAVYLCASSLARDRASTGELFFGEGSRLTVL.

Many counts were recorded for this clonotype. The chain carries TRBV7-6 and TRBJ2-3; D is unclear. The CDR3 is made up of 17 amino acids. V was clipped by 1 base and J by 2 bases, with 16 bases between them. Germline V gene sequence: CDR1 SGHVS, CDR2 FNYEAQ. The CDR3 bases are TGTGCCAGCAGCTTAGAGGCAGGACCGATGAACACAGATACGCAGTATTTT. Protein sequence: CASSLEAGPMNTDTQYF. Variable domain in full (rest from reference TRBV7-6 and TRBJ2-3): GAGVSQSPRYKVTKRGQDVALRCDPISGHVSLYWYRQALGQGPEFLTYFNYEAQQDKSGLPNDRFSAERPEGSISTLTIQRTEQRDSAMYRCASSLEAGPMNTDTQYFGPGTRLTVL.

This chain links TRBV20-1 with TRBJ1-3; the D gene is possibly TRBD1 (5 bases). The CDR3 has 12 residues. Trimming removed 0 bases at V and 7 bases at J, with 7 bases between. Germline V gene lookup returns CDR1 DFQATT and CDR2 SNEGSKA (reference sequence). The CDR3 protein is CSARDGGNTIYF. Here the CDR3 DNA reads TGCAGTGCTAGAGACGGGGGGAACACCATATATTTT.

The rearrangement links TRBV5-4 to TRBJ1-2, with TRBD1 matching over 7 bases. The V segment lost 0 bases and the J segment 4 bases; nucleotides outside the gene matches: 3. The germline CDR1 and CDR2 sequences are SGHNT and YYREEE (reference sequence). This CDR3 has 14 residues. CDR3 DNA sequence: TGTGCCAGCAGCTTGGTCCAGGGGGTCTATGGCTACACCTTC. This sequence encodes CASSLVQGVYGYTF.

This clonotype was counted many times. V gene TRBV7-2 combines with J gene TRBJ1-5, with D hard to call. CDR3 length: 13 residues. CDR1 and CDR2 from the germline V gene are SGHTA and FQGNSA. V shed 5 bases and J shed 0 bases, with 5 bases lying between them. CDR3 nucleotides: TGTGCCAGCAGCCCAACTAGCAATCAGCCCCAGCATTTT. Translated: CASSPTSNQPQHF.

J is TRBJ1-2 and V is TRBV20-1; D unresolved. The germline gives CDR1 DFQATT, CDR2 SNEGSKA (reference sequence). Trimming cost V 2 bases and J 0 bases, with 13 bases left between them. The CDR3 sequence is 15 residues long. CDR3 sequence reads: CSARPGGQANYGYTF. Here the CDR3 DNA reads TGCAGTGCTAGACCAGGCGGGCAAGCTAACTATGGCTACACCTTC.

The chain recombines TRBV2 with TRBJ1-1, with D unresolved. This CDR3 region has 15 residues. Between the trimmed V and J ends, which lost 3 bases and 3 bases, there was a span of 14 bases. The germline V gene has CDR1 SNHLY and CDR2 FYNNEI. CDR3 DNA: TGTGCCAGCAGTGATAATTCTGCGAGTTACACTGAAGCTTTCTTT. Encoded protein: CASSDNSASYTEAFF.

The rearrangement uses TRBV4-1 and TRBJ2-5; tentative D call: TRBD1 (5 bases). Between the trimmed V and J ends, which lost 0 bases and 1 base, there was a span of 18 bases. This CDR3 has 18 amino acids. Germline CDR1 reads MGHRA; CDR2 reads YSYEKL. In DNA, the CDR3 is TGCGCCAGCAGCCAAGAGACACTTGGGGCAGGACCCCAAGAGACCCAGTACTTC. Protein product: CASSQETLGAGPQETQYF.

This clonotype was seen a few times. CDR3 sequence reads: CASSLEGSQSYEQYF. CDR3 bases: TGTGCCAGCAGCTTAGAGGGCTCTCAATCCTACGAGCAGTACTTC. This rearrangement joins TRBV7-6 to TRBJ2-7; D unresolved. The CDR3 contains 15 residues. Germline V lookup: CDR1 SGHVS, CDR2 FNYEAQ. V was trimmed by 1 base and J by 1 base, leaving 11 bases between them.

This clonotype was detected only a few times. The V gene is TRBV12-3 or TRBV12-4, the J gene TRBJ1-3, with D hard to call. The CDR3 sequence is 12 residues long. With 3 bases removed from V and 3 bases from J, the gap between germline ends came to 3 bases. The CDR3 protein is CASSFRGNTIYF. CDR3 DNA: TGTGCCAGCAGTTTTCGTGGAAACACCATATATTTT.

This clonotype has just a few counts. The chain employs TRBV20-1 and TRBJ1-1; the D is unclear. CDR1 is DFQATT and CDR2 is SNEGSKA in the germline V gene (reference sequence). The CDR3 is 12 residues long. The V and J ends lost 5 bases and 3 bases respectively, with 10 bases between them. The CDR3 nucleotides read TGCAGTGCTCTAGACTGGTACACTGAAGCTTTCTTT. Translated, it gives CSALDWYTEAFF.